This T cell receptor (beta chain) appears in the sequencing data of a study of blood T cell repertoires in COVID-19. Study summary: The United States, Italy and Spain supplied acute and convalescent COVID-19 samples. Sources were T cells, B-cell-depleted T cells, or PBMCs; the material itself was cDNA or gDNA.

Profiled with immunoSEQ multiplex PCR; TCRdb holds only in-frame clones, not every one. The repertoire includes tens of thousands of clones, roughly 90% of them detected once, and approximately 4% sits in the top ten. Deletions cut 3 bases from V and 2 bases from J, with 10 bases between. Germline lookup yields CDR1 SGDLS and CDR2 YYNGEE. This CDR3 comprises 14 residues. V usage is TRBV9 and J usage is TRBJ2-3; D unclear. The origin of this receptor is a man in his 60s with acute or convalescent COVID-19. Sequencing was carried out using peripheral blood. The CDR3 DNA reads TGTGCCAGCAGCGCCGCGGCCTACACAGATACGCAGTATTTT. Protein: CASSAAAYTDTQYF.